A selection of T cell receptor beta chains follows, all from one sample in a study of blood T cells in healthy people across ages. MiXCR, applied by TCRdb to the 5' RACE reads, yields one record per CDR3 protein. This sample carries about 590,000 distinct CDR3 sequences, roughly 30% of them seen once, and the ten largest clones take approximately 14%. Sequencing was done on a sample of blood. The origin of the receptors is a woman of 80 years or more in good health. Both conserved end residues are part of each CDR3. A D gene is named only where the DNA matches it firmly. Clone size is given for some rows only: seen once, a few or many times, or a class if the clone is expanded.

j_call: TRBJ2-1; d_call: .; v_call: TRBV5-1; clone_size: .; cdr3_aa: CASSPNEGSYNEQFF; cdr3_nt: TGCGCCAGCAGCCCCAATGAGGGTTCCTACAATGAGCAGTTCTTC
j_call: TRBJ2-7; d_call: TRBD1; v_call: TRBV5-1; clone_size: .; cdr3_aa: CASSIGQGLGYEQYF; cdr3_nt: TGCGCCAGCAGCATCGGACAGGGTCTGGGCTACGAGCAGTACTTC
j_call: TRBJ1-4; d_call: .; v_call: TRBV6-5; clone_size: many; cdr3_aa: CASSYRAVPEKLFF; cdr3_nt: TGTGCCAGCAGTTACAGGGCGGTTCCTGAAAAACTGTTTTTT
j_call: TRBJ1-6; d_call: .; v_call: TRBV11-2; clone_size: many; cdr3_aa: CASSPGRGGAYNSPLHF; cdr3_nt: TGTGCCAGCAGCCCGGGCCGTGGGGGGGCCTATAATTCACCCCTCCACTTT
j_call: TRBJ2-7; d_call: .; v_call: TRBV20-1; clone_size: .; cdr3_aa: CSAPTGYEQYF; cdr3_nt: TGCAGTGCTCCAACAGGGTACGAGCAGTACTTC
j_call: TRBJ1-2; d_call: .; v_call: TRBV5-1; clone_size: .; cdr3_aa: CASSVLPNYGYTF; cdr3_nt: TGCGCCAGCTCGGTACTTCCTAACTATGGCTACACCTTC
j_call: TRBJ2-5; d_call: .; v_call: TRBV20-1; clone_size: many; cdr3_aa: CSARDWGQGEETQYF; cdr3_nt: TGCAGTGCTAGAGATTGGGGGCAGGGAGAGGAGACCCAGTACTTC
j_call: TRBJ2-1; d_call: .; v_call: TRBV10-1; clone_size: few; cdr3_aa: CASSVPGLFYNEQCF; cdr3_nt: TGCGCCAGCAGTGTACCGGGACTGTTTTACAATGAGCAGTGCTTC
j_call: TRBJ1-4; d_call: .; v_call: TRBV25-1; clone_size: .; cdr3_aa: CASSMRGKLFF; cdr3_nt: TGTGCCAGCAGTATGAGGGGAAAACTGTTTTTC
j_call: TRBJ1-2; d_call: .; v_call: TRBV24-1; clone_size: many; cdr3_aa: CATSATGEGGYTF; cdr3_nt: TGTGCCACCAGTGCCACTGGGGAAGGAGGCTACACCTTC
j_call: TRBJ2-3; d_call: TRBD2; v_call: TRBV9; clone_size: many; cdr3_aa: CASSVGSGRITDTQYF; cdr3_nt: TGTGCCAGCAGCGTAGGCAGCGGGAGAATCACAGATACGCAGTATTTT
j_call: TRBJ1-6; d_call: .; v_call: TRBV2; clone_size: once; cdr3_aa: CASSGETGNSPPHF; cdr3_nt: TGTGCCAGCAGTGGTGAGACTGGGAATTCACCCCCCCACTTT
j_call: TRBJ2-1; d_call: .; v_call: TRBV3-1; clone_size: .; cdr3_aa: CASSLGGEGEQFF; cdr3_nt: TGTGCCAGCAGCCTAGGCGGGGAAGGTGAGCAGTTCTTC
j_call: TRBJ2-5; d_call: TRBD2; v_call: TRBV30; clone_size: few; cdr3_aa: CAWSKGTSGDNEQYF; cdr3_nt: TGTGCCTGGAGCAAAGGGACTAGCGGTGACAATGAGCAGTACTTC
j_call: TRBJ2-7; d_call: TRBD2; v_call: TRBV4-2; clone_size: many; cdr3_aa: CASSQDGWSGGTDEQYF; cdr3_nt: TGTGCCAGCAGCCAAGATGGGTGGAGCGGGGGTACCGACGAGCAGTACTTC
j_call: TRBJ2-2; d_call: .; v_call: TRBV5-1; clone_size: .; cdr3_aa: CASSLDSANTGELFF; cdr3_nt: TGCGCCAGCAGCTTGGACAGCGCGAACACCGGGGAGCTGTTTTTT
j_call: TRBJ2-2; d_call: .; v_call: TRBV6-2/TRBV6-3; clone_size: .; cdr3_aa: CASSLDANTGELFF; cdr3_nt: TGTGCCAGCAGTTTGGACGCGAACACCGGGGAGCTGTTTTTT
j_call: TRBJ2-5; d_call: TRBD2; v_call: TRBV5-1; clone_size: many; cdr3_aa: CASSLGPSGGAETQYF; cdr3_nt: TGCGCCAGCAGCTTGGGGCCTAGCGGGGGGGCAGAGACCCAGTACTTC
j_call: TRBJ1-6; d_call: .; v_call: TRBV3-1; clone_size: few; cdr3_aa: CASSPHGASYNSPLHF; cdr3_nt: TGTGCCAGCAGCCCCCATGGAGCATCCTATAATTCACCCCTCCACTTT
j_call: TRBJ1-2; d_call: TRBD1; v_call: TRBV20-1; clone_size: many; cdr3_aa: CSAGSGGGRYGYTF; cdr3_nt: TGCAGTGCTGGATCAGGGGGGGGTCGGTATGGCTACACCTTC
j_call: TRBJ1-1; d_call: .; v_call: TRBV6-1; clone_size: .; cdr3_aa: CASSEASRRFEAFF; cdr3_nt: TGTGCCAGCAGTGAAGCAAGTAGGAGATTTGAAGCTTTCTTT
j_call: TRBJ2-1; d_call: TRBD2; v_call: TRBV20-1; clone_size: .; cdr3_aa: CSARVPGLAYNEQFF; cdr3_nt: TGCAGTGCTAGAGTCCCGGGACTAGCGTACAATGAGCAGTTCTTC
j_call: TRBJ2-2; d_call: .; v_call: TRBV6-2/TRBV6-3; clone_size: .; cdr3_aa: CASSYMDTGELFF; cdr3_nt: TGTGCCAGCAGTTACATGGACACCGGGGAGCTGTTTTTT
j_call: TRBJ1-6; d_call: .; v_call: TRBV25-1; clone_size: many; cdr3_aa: CASSEAVGNSPLHF; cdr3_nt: TGTGCCAGCAGTGAGGCAGTGGGGAATTCACCCCTCCACTTT
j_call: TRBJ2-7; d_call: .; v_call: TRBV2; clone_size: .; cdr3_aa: CASSDHRSSYEQYF; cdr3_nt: TGTGCCAGCAGTGACCACCGGAGCTCCTACGAGCAGTACTTC
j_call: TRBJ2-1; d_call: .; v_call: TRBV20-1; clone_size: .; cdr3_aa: CSASPRGRGGDEQFF; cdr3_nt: TGCAGTGCTAGCCCACGGGGCAGGGGGGGCGATGAGCAGTTCTTC
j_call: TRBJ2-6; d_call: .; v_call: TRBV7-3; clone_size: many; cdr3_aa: CASSAGLSGANVLTF; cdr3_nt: TGTGCCAGCAGCGCAGGGCTCTCGGGGGCCAACGTCCTGACTTTC
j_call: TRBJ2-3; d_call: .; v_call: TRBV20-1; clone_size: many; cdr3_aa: CSASVVSRDLTDTQYF; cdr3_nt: TGCAGTGCTAGCGTCGTTTCCAGGGACCTCACAGATACGCAGTATTTT
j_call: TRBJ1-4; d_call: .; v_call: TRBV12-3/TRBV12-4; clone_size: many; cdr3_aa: CASSLDNGNGNEKLFF; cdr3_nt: TGTGCCAGCAGTTTAGATAATGGAAACGGTAATGAAAAACTGTTTTTT
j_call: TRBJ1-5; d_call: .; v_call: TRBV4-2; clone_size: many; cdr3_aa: CASSQVAGSQPQHF; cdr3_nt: TGTGCCAGCAGCCAAGTCGCAGGGTCTCAGCCCCAGCATTTT
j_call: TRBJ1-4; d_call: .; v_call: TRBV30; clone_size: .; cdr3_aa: CAWSVGQGGEKLFF; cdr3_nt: TGTGCCTGGAGTGTCGGGCAGGGTGGTGAAAAACTGTTTTTT
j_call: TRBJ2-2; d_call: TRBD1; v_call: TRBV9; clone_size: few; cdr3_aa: CASSPRGQGAGELFF; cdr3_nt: TGTGCCAGCAGCCCCAGAGGACAGGGCGCCGGGGAGCTGTTTTTT
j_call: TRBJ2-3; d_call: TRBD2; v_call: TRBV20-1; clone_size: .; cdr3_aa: CSAPSAASGSTDTQYF; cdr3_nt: TGCAGTGCTCCCTCCGCAGCTAGCGGGAGTACAGATACGCAGTATTTT
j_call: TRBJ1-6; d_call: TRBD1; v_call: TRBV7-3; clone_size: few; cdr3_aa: CASSLQGRGNSPLHF; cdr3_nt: TGTGCCAGCAGTTTACAGGGGCGAGGTAATTCACCCCTCCACTTT
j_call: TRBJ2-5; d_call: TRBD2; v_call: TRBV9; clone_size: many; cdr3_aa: CASSVGLAGAYQETQYF; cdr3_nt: TGTGCCAGCAGCGTAGGACTAGCGGGGGCGTACCAAGAGACCCAGTACTTC
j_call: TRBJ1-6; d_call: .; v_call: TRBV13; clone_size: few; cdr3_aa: CASSLESDSPLHF; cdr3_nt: TGTGCCAGCAGCTTAGAATCGGATTCACCCCTCCACTTT
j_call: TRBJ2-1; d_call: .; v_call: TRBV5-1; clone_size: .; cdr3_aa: CASSLRPQRNEQFF; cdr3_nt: TGCGCCAGCAGCTTACGCCCCCAAAGGAATGAGCAGTTCTTC
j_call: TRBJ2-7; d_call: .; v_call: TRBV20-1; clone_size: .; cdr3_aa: CSATGLPSYEQYF; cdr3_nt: TGCAGTGCTACCGGACTTCCCTCCTACGAGCAGTACTTC
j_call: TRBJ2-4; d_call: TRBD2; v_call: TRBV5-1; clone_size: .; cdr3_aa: CASSLAQLASGEQYF; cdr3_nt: TGCGCCAGCAGCTTGGCCCAACTAGCCAGCGGGGAGCAGTACTTC
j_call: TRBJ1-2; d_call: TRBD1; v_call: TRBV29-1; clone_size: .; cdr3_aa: CSIRQGGVNYGYTF; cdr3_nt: TGCAGCATTAGGCAGGGGGGAGTCAACTATGGCTACACCTTC
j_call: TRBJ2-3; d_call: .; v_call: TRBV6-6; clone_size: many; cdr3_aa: CASSLRPQIRNTDTQYF; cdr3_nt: TGTGCCAGCAGCCTTCGCCCCCAGATACGTAACACAGATACGCAGTATTTT
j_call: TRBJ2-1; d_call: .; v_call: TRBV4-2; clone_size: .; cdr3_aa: CASSQDAGNERFF; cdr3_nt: TGTGCCAGCAGCCAAGATGCGGGCAATGAGCGGTTCTTC
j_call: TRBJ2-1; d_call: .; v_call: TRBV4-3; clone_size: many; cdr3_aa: CASSQEGPRNEQFF; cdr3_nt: TGCGCCAGCAGCCAAGAAGGCCCGCGAAATGAGCAGTTCTTC
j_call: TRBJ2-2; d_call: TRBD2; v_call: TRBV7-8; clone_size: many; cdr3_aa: CASSLAGRGGAQPNTGELFF; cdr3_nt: TGTGCCAGCAGCTTAGCAGGGCGGGGGGGCGCCCAACCGAACACCGGGGAGCTGTTTTTT
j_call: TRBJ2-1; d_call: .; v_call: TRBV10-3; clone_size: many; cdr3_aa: CASRTAARDEQFF; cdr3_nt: TGTGCCTCAAGGACAGCGGCCCGTGATGAGCAGTTCTTC
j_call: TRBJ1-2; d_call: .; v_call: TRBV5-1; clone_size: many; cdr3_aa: CASGTRPLGYGYTF; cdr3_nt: TGCGCCAGCGGGACAAGGCCCCTGGGCTATGGCTACACCTTC
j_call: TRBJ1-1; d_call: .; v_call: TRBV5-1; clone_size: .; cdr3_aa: CASSLADGMNTEAFF; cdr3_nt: TGCGCCAGCAGCTTGGCGGACGGCATGAACACTGAAGCTTTCTTT
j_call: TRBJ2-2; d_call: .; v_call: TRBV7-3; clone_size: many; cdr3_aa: CASRLQGYTGELFF; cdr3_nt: TGTGCCAGCAGGCTACAGGGTTATACCGGGGAGCTGTTTTTT
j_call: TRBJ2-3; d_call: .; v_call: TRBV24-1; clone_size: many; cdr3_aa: CATSDPTVDTQYF; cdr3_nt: TGTGCCACCAGTGATCCTACGGTGGATACGCAGTATTTT
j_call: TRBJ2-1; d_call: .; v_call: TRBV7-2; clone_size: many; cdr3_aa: CASSSQGRGVGEQFF; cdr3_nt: TGTGCCAGCAGCTCCCAGGGGCGGGGCGTCGGGGAGCAGTTCTTC
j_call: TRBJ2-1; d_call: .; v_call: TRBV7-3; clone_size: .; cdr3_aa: CASSLFGGSVQETQFF; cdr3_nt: TGTGCCAGCAGCTTGTTCGGGGGCTCGGTCCAAGAGACCCAGTTCTTC
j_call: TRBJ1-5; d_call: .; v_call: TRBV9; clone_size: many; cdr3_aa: CASSVGDTNQPQHF; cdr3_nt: TGTGCCAGCAGCGTAGGGGACACCAATCAGCCCCAGCATTTT
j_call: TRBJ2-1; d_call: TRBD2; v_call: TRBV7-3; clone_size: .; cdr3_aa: CASSLGLVSGNEQFF; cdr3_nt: TGTGCCAGCAGCCTCGGACTAGTTTCAGGCAATGAGCAGTTCTTC
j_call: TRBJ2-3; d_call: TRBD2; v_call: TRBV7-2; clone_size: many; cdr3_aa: CASSLGLAALTQYF; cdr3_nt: TGTGCCAGCAGCTTAGGGCTAGCGGCTCTTACGCAGTATTTT
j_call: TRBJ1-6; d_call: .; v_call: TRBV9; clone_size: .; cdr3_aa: CASSQVAGTDNSPLHF; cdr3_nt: TGTGCCAGCAGCCAAGTGGCGGGAACTGATAATTCACCCCTCCACTTT
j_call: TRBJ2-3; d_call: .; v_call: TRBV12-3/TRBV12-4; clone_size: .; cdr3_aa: CASSLGPHTDTQYF; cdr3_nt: TGTGCCAGCAGCCTAGGACCACACACAGATACGCAGTATTTT
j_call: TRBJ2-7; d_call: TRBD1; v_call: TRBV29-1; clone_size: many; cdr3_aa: CSVRTGDEQYF; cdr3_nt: TGCAGCGTTCGGACAGGGGATGAGCAGTACTTC
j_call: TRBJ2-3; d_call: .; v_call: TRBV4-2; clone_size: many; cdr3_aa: CASSQDSQGSGTDTQYF; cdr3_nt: TGTGCCAGCAGCCAAGATAGCCAGGGATCTGGGACAGATACGCAGTATTTT
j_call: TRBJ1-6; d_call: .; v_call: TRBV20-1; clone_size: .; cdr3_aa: CSASTLRKSPLHF; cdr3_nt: TGCAGTGCTAGCACCCTGCGGAAATCACCCCTCCACTTT
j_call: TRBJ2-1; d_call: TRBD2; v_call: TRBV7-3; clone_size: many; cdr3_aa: CASSLLAGGTGEQFF; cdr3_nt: TGTGCCAGCAGCTTACTCGCGGGGGGCACGGGTGAGCAGTTCTTC